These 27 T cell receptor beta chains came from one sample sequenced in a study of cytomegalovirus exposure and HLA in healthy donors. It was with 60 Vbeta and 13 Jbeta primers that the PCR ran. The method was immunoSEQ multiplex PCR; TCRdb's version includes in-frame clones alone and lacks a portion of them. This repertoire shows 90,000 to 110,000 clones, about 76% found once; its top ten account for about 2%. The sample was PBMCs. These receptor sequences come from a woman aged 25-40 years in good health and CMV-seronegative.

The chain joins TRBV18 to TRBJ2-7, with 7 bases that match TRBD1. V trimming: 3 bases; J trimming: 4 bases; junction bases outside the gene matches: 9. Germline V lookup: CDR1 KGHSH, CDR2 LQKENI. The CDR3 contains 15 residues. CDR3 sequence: CASSPAQDRYYEQYF. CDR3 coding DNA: TGTGCCAGCTCACCGGCCCAGGACAGGTATTACGAGCAGTACTTC.

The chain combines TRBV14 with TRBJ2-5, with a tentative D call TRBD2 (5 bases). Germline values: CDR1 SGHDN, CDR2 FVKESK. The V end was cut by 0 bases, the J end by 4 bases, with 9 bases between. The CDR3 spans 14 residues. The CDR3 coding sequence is TGTGCCAGCAGCCAAGATCTAGCCACAGAGACCCAGTACTTC. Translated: CASSQDLATETQYF.

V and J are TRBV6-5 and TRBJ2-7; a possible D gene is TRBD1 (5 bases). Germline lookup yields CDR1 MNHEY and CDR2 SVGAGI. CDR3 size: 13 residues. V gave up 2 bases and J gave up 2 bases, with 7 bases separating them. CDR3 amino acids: CASSYEGAYEQYF. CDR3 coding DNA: TGTGCCAGCAGTTACGAAGGGGCCTACGAGCAGTACTTC.

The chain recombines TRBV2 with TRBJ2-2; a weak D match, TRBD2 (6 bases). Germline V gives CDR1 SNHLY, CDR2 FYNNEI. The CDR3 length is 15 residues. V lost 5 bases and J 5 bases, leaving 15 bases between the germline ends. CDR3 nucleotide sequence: TGTGCCAGCAGTTCGGAGGGCCTTATAACCGGGGAGCTGTTTTTT. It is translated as CASSSEGLITGELFF.

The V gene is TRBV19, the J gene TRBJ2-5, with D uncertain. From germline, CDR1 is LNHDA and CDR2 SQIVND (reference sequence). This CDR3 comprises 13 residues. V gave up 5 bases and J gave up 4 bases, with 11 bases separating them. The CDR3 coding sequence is TGTGCCAGTAGTTTATTGTACACAGAGACCCAGTACTTC. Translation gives CASSLLYTETQYF.

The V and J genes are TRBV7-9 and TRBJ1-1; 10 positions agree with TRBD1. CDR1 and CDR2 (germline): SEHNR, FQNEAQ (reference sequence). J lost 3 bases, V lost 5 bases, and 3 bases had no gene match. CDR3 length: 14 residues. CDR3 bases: TGTGCCAGCAGCCGGACAGGGGGGGACACTGAAGCTTTCTTT. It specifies CASSRTGGDTEAFF.

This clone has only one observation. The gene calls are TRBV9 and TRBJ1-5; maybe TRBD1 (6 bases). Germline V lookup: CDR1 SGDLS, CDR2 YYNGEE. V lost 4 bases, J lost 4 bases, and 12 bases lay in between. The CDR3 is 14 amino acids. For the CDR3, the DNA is TGTGCCAGCAGCCCAGGGGACCCGAATCAGCCCCAGCATTTT. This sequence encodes CASSPGDPNQPQHF.

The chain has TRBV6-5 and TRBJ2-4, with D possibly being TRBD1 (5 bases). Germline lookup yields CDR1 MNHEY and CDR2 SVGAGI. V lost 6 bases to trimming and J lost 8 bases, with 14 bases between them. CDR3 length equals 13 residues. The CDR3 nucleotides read TGTGCCAGCAGCCGCCAGGGTCGGGACATTCAGTACTTC. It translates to CASSRQGRDIQYF.

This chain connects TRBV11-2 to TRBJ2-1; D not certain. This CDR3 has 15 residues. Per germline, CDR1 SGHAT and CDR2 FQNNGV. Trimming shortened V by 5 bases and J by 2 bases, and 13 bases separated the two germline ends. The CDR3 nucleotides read TGTGCCAGCAGCCGATCGGCGGAGCCCTACAATGAGCAGTTCTTC. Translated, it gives CASSRSAEPYNEQFF.

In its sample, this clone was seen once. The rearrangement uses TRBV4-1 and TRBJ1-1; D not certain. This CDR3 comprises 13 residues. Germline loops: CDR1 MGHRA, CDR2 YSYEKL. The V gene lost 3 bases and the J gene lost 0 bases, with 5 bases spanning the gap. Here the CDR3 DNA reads TGCGCCAGCAGCCACACTATGAACACTGAAGCTTTCTTT. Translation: CASSHTMNTEAFF.

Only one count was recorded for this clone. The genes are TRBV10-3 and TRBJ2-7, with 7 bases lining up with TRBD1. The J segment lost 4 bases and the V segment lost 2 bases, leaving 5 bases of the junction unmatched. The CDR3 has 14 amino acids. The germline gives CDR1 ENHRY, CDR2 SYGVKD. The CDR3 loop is CAISEPQGVYEQYF. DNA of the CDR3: TGTGCCATCAGTGAGCCTCAGGGGGTGTACGAGCAGTACTTC.

The CDR3 here is CASSRNYANEQFF. The CDR3 bases are TGTGCCAGCAGCCGAAACTATGCCAATGAGCAGTTCTTC. The chain is built from TRBV11-1 and TRBJ2-1, with no clear D. The V gene lost 5 bases and the J gene lost 6 bases, with 11 bases spanning the gap. This CDR3 contains 13 residues. Germline loops: CDR1 SGHAT, CDR2 FQDESV (reference sequence).

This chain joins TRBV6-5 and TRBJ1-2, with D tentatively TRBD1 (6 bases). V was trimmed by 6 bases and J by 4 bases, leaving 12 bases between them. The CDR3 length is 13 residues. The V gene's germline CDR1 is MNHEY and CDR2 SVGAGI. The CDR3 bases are TGTGCCAGCAGAGCGACAGGCGGCTATGGCTACACCTTC. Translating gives CASRATGGYGYTF.

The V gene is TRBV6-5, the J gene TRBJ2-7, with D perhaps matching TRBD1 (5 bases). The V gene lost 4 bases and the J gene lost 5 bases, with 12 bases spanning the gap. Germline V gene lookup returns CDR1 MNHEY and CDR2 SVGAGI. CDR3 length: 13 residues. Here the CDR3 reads CASSFQGTDEQYF. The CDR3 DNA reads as TGTGCCAGCAGTTTTCAGGGTACCGACGAGCAGTACTTC.

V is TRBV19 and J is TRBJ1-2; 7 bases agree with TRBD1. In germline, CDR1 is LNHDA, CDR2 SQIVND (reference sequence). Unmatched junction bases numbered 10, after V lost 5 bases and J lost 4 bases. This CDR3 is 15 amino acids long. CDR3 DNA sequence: TGTGCCAGTAGTGCACAGGGGCAGGCTGTCTATGGCTACACCTTC. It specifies CASSAQGQAVYGYTF.

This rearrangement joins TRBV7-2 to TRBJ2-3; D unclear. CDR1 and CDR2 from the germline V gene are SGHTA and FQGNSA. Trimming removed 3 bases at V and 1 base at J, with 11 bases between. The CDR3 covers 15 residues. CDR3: CASSFDSKGTDTQYF. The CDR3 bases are TGTGCCAGCAGCTTTGACTCGAAGGGCACAGATACGCAGTATTTT.

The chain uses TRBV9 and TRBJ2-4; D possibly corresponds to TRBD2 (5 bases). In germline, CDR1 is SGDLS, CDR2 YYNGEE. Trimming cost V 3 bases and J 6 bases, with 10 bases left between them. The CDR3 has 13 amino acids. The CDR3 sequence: CASSDGLANIQYF. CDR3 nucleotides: TGTGCCAGCAGCGACGGACTGGCAAACATTCAGTACTTC.

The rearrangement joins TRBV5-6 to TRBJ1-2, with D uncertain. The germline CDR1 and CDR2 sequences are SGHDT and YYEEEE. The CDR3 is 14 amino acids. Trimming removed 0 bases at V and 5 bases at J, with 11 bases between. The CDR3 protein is CASSLGGLRYGYTF. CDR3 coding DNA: TGTGCCAGCAGCTTGGGAGGGTTGAGGTATGGCTACACCTTC.

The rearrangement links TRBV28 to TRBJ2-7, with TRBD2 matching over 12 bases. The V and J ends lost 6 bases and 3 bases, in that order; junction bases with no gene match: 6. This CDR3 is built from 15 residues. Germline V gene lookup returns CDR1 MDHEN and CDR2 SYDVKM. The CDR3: CASRTTSGRGYEQYF. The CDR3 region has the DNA TGTGCCAGCAGAACGACTAGCGGGAGAGGCTACGAGCAGTACTTC.

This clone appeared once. CDR3 in amino acids: CASSLVGQGGEKLFF. The CDR3 DNA reads as TGTGCCAGCAGCTTAGTGGGACAGGGGGGGGAAAAACTGTTTTTT. The V and J genes are TRBV7-9 and TRBJ1-4; 11 nucleotides line up with TRBD1. V lost 1 base and J lost 8; bases outside the gene matches: 3. From germline, CDR1 is SEHNR and CDR2 FQNEAQ (reference sequence). The CDR3 has 15 residues.

For the CDR3, the DNA is TGTGCCAGCAGTTACAGTCAGCGGTCCTTCTTT. It yields the protein CASSYSQRSFF. The chain combines TRBV6-5 with TRBJ1-1, with D unresolved. Germline V CDR1 and CDR2: MNHEY, SVGAGI. The length of the CDR3 is 11 residues. V dropped 2 bases and J dropped 14 bases, with 12 bases sitting between them.

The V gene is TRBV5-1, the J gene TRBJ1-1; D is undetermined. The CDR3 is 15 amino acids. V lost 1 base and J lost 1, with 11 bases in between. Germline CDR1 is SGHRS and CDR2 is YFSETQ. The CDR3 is CASSLFSASNTEAFF. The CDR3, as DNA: TGCGCCAGCAGCTTGTTCAGCGCTTCGAACACTGAAGCTTTCTTT.

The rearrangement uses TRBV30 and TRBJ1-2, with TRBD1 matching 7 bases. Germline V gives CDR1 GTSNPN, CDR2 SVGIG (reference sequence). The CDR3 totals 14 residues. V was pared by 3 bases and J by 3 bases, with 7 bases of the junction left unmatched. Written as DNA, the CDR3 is TGTGCCTGGAGCCCGGACAGGCTATACTATGGCTACACCTTC. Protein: CAWSPDRLYYGYTF.

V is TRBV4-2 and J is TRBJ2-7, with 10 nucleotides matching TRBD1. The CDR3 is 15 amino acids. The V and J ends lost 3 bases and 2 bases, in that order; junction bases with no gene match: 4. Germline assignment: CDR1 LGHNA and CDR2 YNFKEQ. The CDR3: CASSHPGTGAYEQYF. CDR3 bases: TGTGCCAGCAGCCACCCCGGGACAGGGGCCTACGAGCAGTACTTC.

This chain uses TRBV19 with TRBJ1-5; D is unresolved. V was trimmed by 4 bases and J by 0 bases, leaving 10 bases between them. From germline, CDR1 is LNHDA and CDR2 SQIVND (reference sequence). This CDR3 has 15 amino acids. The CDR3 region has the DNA TGTGCCAGTAGTACCCGACATTATAGCAATCAGCCCCAGCATTTT. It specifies CASSTRHYSNQPQHF.

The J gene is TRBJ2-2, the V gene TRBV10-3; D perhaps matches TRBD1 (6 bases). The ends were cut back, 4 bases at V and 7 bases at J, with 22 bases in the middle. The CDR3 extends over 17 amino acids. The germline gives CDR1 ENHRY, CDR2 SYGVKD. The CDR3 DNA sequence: TGTGCCATCAGTGTTCAGGGGTTGGGTCGGGTCGGCGGGGAGCTGTTTTTT. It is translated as CAISVQGLGRVGGELFF.

This CDR3 reads CASSMGPTNEQFF. The CDR3 bases are TGTGCCAGTAGTATGGGCCCAACAAATGAGCAGTTCTTC. The chain joins TRBV19 to TRBJ2-1, with D uncertain. There are 13 residues in the CDR3. Deletions cut 3 bases from V and 7 bases from J, with 10 bases between. Germline V gene lookup returns CDR1 LNHDA and CDR2 SQIVND (reference sequence).